Sequencing of this T cell receptor beta chain was carried out in a study of T cell repertoires in cytomegalovirus infection. Study-level information: CMV epitopes in the study were HLA-C-restricted (recently identified) and HLA-B-restricted (well studied). In public TCR beta signatures, there were indications of both CMV infection and matching HLA type. General observations from the study: Summed public TCR beta family frequency identified CMV carriers bearing the relevant HLA. HLA-C-restricted, CMV-specific TCR beta clonotypes were dominant ex vivo.

One entry per CDR3 protein results from TCRdb running MiXCR on the reads. This table holds 100,000 to 120,000 distinct CDR3 sequences, 30% found once. Only a few counts were recorded for this clonotype. The antigen remains unidentified. In germline, CDR1 is SEHNR, CDR2 FQNEAQ (reference sequence). V gave up 4 bases and J gave up 3 bases, with 9 bases separating them. The CDR3 covers 13 residues. The material was CD8+ T cells from cultured PBMCs, obtained from culture after CMV antigen stimulation. V and J are TRBV7-9 and TRBJ1-1, with D possibly matching TRBD1 (5 bases). This TCR came from a human donor in good health (CMV status not recorded). Some clones in this sample may be carry-over from other donors' samples. This chain's CDR3 is CASSWTGDTEAFF. The CDR3 coding sequence is TGTGCCAGCAGCTGGACGGGGGACACTGAAGCTTTCTTT.